One sample yielded the 5 T cell receptor beta chains listed below, sequenced in a study of OX40 agonist ivuxolimab in advanced cancers. Using immunoSEQ multiplex PCR, the repertoire was profiled, and TCRdb retains in-frame clones only, with some absent. The table records 50,000 or so clones, around nine tenths of them present only once. This material consisted of CD4+ or CD8+ T cells sorted from blood, taken in a trial of the OX40 agonist ivuxolimab. These TCRs come from an adult with an advanced solid tumor such as melanoma, head and neck, liver or kidney cancer.

This rearrangement joins TRBV4-1 to TRBJ1-5; 10 nucleotides align to TRBD1. Germline V gene sequence: CDR1 MGHRA, CDR2 YSYEKL. V trimming: 3 bases; J trimming: 5 bases; junction bases outside the gene matches: 4. The CDR3 length is 15 residues. The CDR3 spells CASSHLGTGDQPQHF. CDR3 nucleotides: TGCGCCAGCAGCCACCTCGGGACAGGGGATCAGCCCCAGCATTTT.

The V call is TRBV11-1, the J call TRBJ2-1; D may be TRBD1 or TRBD2 (6 bases each). This CDR3 has 15 amino acids. Trimming left V 8 bases short and J 0 bases short, with 14 bases between. Germline V gene sequence: CDR1 SGHAT, CDR2 FQDESV (reference sequence). CDR3 sequence (DNA): TGTGCCAGCGAGGGGGGACCAAGCTCCTACAATGAGCAGTTCTTC. Amino acid sequence: CASEGGPSSYNEQFF.

The CDR3 spells CASSRPFGLAGSSRTDTQYF. The CDR3 DNA reads TGTGCCAGCAGCCGCCCCTTCGGACTAGCGGGATCCTCACGGACAGATACGCAGTATTTT. The chain joins TRBV5-8 to TRBJ2-3, with 12 nucleotides matching TRBD2. Germline V gene lookup returns CDR1 SGHTS and CDR2 YDEGEE. The CDR3 length is 20 residues. The V and J ends lost 4 bases and 3 bases, in that order; junction bases with no gene match: 18.

This clone is a singleton in its sample. The rearrangement links TRBV28 to TRBJ1-1; D ambiguous. The V end lost 5 bases, the J end lost 0 bases, and 19 bases lay between the germline ends. Germline assignment: CDR1 MDHEN and CDR2 SYDVKM. There are 17 residues in the CDR3. CDR3 sequence: CASSPPRYSPLNTEAFF. Here the CDR3 DNA reads TGTGCCAGCAGTCCGCCCCGGTATTCCCCCCTGAACACTGAAGCTTTCTTT.

This chain joins TRBV11-2 and TRBJ2-1; D gene unclear. Germline V gene sequence: CDR1 SGHAT, CDR2 FQNNGV. This CDR3 has 13 amino acids. V was clipped by 5 bases and J by 9 bases, with 14 bases between them. CDR3 sequence reads: CASSPLAFGEQFF. The CDR3 DNA reads TGTGCCAGCAGCCCACTGGCATTCGGTGAGCAGTTCTTC.